This T cell receptor beta chain was obtained from a study of T-cell reconstitution after alpha-beta-depleted transplantation in children. The sample holds a few counts of this clonotype. The TCRbeta library was prepared with unique molecular identifiers. TCRdb re-called the PCR reads through MiXCR, storing one row per CDR3 protein. The sample lists more than 85,000 distinct CDR3 sequences, 4.5% to 7.5% occurring once. This receptor was obtained from a female patient aged 2 to 10 who had a stem cell transplant for Fanconi anemia, so the T cells may come from the graft donor. The sequences come from PBMCs, mostly from graft donor cells, collected 60 days after TCRalphabeta/CD19-depleted stem cell transplant.

This CDR3 reads CASSLDATNEKLFF. The CDR3 DNA reads as TGCGCCAGCAGCTTGGATGCAACTAATGAAAAACTGTTTTTT. The chain employs TRBV5-1 and TRBJ1-4; no reliable D call. This CDR3 is built from 14 residues. Germline CDR1 is SGHRS and CDR2 is YFSETQ. Trimming shortened V by 0 bases and J by 0 bases, and 3 bases separated the two germline ends.